A selection of T cell receptor beta chains follows, all from one sample in a study of control samples from healthy donors and cancer patients. TCRdb's table, derived via immunoSEQ multiplex PCR, lists solely in-frame clones and lacks some. The sample has some 130,000 clones, less than 95% seen once. Sequenced: blood. Every receptor here comes from a man between 18 and 29 years old in good health. Both conserved end residues are part of each CDR3. The D gene is left open where the match is weak. Clone size is not always given. Where it is, it says once, few, many or a class for expanded clones.

v_gene: TRBV4-2; abundance: .; j_gene: TRBJ1-2; len: 15; d_gene: TRBD1; CDR3nt: TGTGCCAGCACCCCAAAGACAGGGGGGAACTATGGCTACACCTTC; CDR3aa: CASTPKTGGNYGYTF
v_gene: TRBV27; abundance: once; j_gene: TRBJ1-6; len: 17; d_gene: TRBD1; CDR3nt: TGTGCCAGCAGTTTCGTCGGACAGGGTTCCCATAATTCACCCCTCCACTTT; CDR3aa: CASSFVGQGSHNSPLHF
v_gene: TRBV6-6; abundance: .; j_gene: TRBJ2-7; len: 11; d_gene: .; CDR3nt: TGTGCCAGCAGTTACGTCCACGAGCAGTACTTC; CDR3aa: CASSYVHEQYF
v_gene: TRBV9; abundance: .; j_gene: TRBJ2-5; len: 14; d_gene: .; CDR3nt: TGTGCCAGCAGCGTAGAGCCTAGCATAGAGACCCAGTACTTC; CDR3aa: CASSVEPSIETQYF
v_gene: TRBV12-3/TRBV12-4; abundance: .; j_gene: TRBJ1-2; len: 13; d_gene: .; CDR3nt: TGTGCCAGCAGCCGGGGGAGGGGCTATGGCTACACCTTC; CDR3aa: CASSRGRGYGYTF
v_gene: TRBV12-5; abundance: few; j_gene: TRBJ2-5; len: 15; d_gene: .; CDR3nt: TGTGCTAGTGCCATCGCCTCTTTACCGGGGGAGACCCAGTACTTC; CDR3aa: CASAIASLPGETQYF
v_gene: TRBV21-1; abundance: .; j_gene: TRBJ2-3; len: 16; d_gene: .; CDR3nt: TGTGCCAGCAGCAAAGGGCTCACCCCTAGCACAGATACGCAGTATTTT; CDR3aa: CASSKGLTPSTDTQYF
v_gene: TRBV10-1; abundance: .; j_gene: TRBJ1-2; len: 13; d_gene: TRBD1; CDR3nt: TGCGCCAGCAGTGCACAGGGGGTCCATGGCTACACCTTC; CDR3aa: CASSAQGVHGYTF
v_gene: TRBV9; abundance: .; j_gene: TRBJ2-1; len: 16; d_gene: TRBD2; CDR3nt: TGTGCCAGCAGCGTAGCTGGGCGGGGGGGAAACAATGAGCAGTTCTTC; CDR3aa: CASSVAGRGGNNEQFF
v_gene: TRBV3-1/TRBV3-2; abundance: .; j_gene: TRBJ1-2; len: 17; d_gene: .; CDR3nt: TGTGCCAGCAGCGAAGAGTGGGGAGAGGGACGGAACTATGGCTACACCTTC; CDR3aa: CASSEEWGEGRNYGYTF
v_gene: TRBV4-2; abundance: .; j_gene: TRBJ2-2; len: 17; d_gene: .; CDR3nt: TGTGCCAGCAGCCAAGATCCGACGGGGCTATACACCGGGGAGCTGTTTTTT; CDR3aa: CASSQDPTGLYTGELFF
v_gene: TRBV20-1; abundance: once; j_gene: TRBJ2-7; len: 13; d_gene: TRBD1; CDR3nt: TGCAGTGCTAGTGACAGGGCCACCTACGAGCAGTACTTC; CDR3aa: CSASDRATYEQYF
v_gene: TRBV3-1/TRBV3-2; abundance: .; j_gene: TRBJ2-7; len: 14; d_gene: .; CDR3nt: TGTGCCAGCAGCCAAGGGGCGTCAGCCTACGAGCAGTACTTC; CDR3aa: CASSQGASAYEQYF
v_gene: TRBV18; abundance: once; j_gene: TRBJ1-5; len: 13; d_gene: .; CDR3nt: TGTGCCAGCTCACGAGGAGGGAATCAGCCCCAGCATTTT; CDR3aa: CASSRGGNQPQHF
v_gene: TRBV4-1; abundance: .; j_gene: TRBJ2-3; len: 15; d_gene: TRBD2; CDR3nt: TGCGCCAGCAGCCAAGACGCGGCGGGGGCAGATACGCAGTATTTT; CDR3aa: CASSQDAAGADTQYF
v_gene: TRBV5-1; abundance: .; j_gene: TRBJ2-3; len: 13; d_gene: TRBD1; CDR3nt: TGCGCCAGCAGCTTGACGACAGGGGGCGAGAAGTATTTT; CDR3aa: CASSLTTGGEKYF
v_gene: TRBV5-6; abundance: .; j_gene: TRBJ2-5; len: 14; d_gene: .; CDR3nt: TGTGCCAGCAGCTTGGTCGGCAGCCAAGAGACCCAGTACTTC; CDR3aa: CASSLVGSQETQYF
v_gene: TRBV29-1; abundance: .; j_gene: TRBJ2-7; len: 17; d_gene: .; CDR3nt: TGCAGCGTTGAAGATCCTTGGAGGAACGGCCCCTGGTACGAGCAGTACTTC; CDR3aa: CSVEDPWRNGPWYEQYF
v_gene: TRBV5-8; abundance: .; j_gene: TRBJ1-3; len: 15; d_gene: .; CDR3nt: TGTGCCAGCAGCTTACGCCGGTTCGCTGGAAACACCATATATTTT; CDR3aa: CASSLRRFAGNTIYF
v_gene: TRBV3-1/TRBV3-2; abundance: .; j_gene: TRBJ2-2; len: 14; d_gene: .; CDR3nt: TGTGCCAGCAGCCAGGGAGGGGGTACCGGGGAGCTGTTTTTT; CDR3aa: CASSQGGGTGELFF
v_gene: TRBV6-1; abundance: .; j_gene: TRBJ2-1; len: 12; d_gene: TRBD1; CDR3nt: TGTGCCAGCAGTGAATTGGGACAGGGAGCGTTCTTC; CDR3aa: CASSELGQGAFF
v_gene: TRBV5-4; abundance: .; j_gene: TRBJ1-6; len: 16; d_gene: .; CDR3nt: TGTGCCAGCAGCACGGAGGGAGGCTCCTATAATTCACCCCTCCACTTT; CDR3aa: CASSTEGGSYNSPLHF
v_gene: TRBV7-2; abundance: .; j_gene: TRBJ1-1; len: 13; d_gene: .; CDR3nt: TGTGCCAGCAGCCCCCCTGGACGCACTGAAGCTTTCTTT; CDR3aa: CASSPPGRTEAFF
v_gene: TRBV6-1; abundance: .; j_gene: TRBJ1-5; len: 13; d_gene: .; CDR3nt: TGTGCCAGCAGTGAAAGGGGGGATCAGCCCCAGCATTTT; CDR3aa: CASSERGDQPQHF
v_gene: TRBV5-1; abundance: .; j_gene: TRBJ2-3; len: 16; d_gene: TRBD2; CDR3nt: TGCGCCAGCAGCTTTTGGGGGGGACGCAGCACAGATACGCAGTATTTT; CDR3aa: CASSFWGGRSTDTQYF
v_gene: TRBV11-3; abundance: .; j_gene: TRBJ2-3; len: 15; d_gene: .; CDR3nt: TGTGCCAGCAGCTTGAACCCGGGACCCGGAGATACGCAGTATTTT; CDR3aa: CASSLNPGPGDTQYF
v_gene: TRBV30; abundance: medium-sized; j_gene: TRBJ1-4; len: 14; d_gene: .; CDR3nt: TGTGCCTCCTGGGGGAACTACTACCCCGAAAAACTGTTTTTT; CDR3aa: CASWGNYYPEKLFF
v_gene: TRBV10-2; abundance: .; j_gene: TRBJ2-1; len: 14; d_gene: TRBD2; CDR3nt: TGCGCCAGCTTATTTGCGGGGGGAAACAATGAGCAGTTCTTC; CDR3aa: CASLFAGGNNEQFF
v_gene: TRBV2; abundance: .; j_gene: TRBJ2-1; len: 16; d_gene: TRBD2; CDR3nt: TGTGCCAGCAGTCAACTAGCGGGGGGGCTCTACAATGAGCAGTTCTTC; CDR3aa: CASSQLAGGLYNEQFF
v_gene: TRBV5-4; abundance: .; j_gene: TRBJ2-2; len: 16; d_gene: TRBD1; CDR3nt: TGTGCCAGCAGCTTGGGGACAGGGGTCAACACCGGGGAGCTGTTTTTT; CDR3aa: CASSLGTGVNTGELFF
v_gene: TRBV10-3; abundance: .; j_gene: TRBJ2-2; len: 14; d_gene: TRBD1; CDR3nt: TGTGCCATCAGACAGGGGACGAACACCGGGGAGCTGTTTTTT; CDR3aa: CAIRQGTNTGELFF
v_gene: TRBV29-1; abundance: .; j_gene: TRBJ1-2; len: 14; d_gene: .; CDR3nt: TGCAGCGTTGACTCCAGCGTGGGATACTATGGCTACACCTTC; CDR3aa: CSVDSSVGYYGYTF
v_gene: TRBV9; abundance: .; j_gene: TRBJ2-2; len: 15; d_gene: .; CDR3nt: TGTGCCAGCAGCTCCCGGACAGAAAACACCGGGGAGCTGTTTTTT; CDR3aa: CASSSRTENTGELFF
v_gene: TRBV6-4; abundance: .; j_gene: TRBJ1-5; len: 18; d_gene: .; CDR3nt: TGTGCCCCCACTCGGGGTTGGGGTACCCTTTCTAGCAATCAGCCCCAGCATTTT; CDR3aa: CAPTRGWGTLSSNQPQHF
v_gene: TRBV6-5; abundance: .; j_gene: TRBJ2-1; len: 15; d_gene: .; CDR3nt: TGTGCCAGCAGTTTTCAGGGTAGGAGTGACAATGAGCAGTTCTTC; CDR3aa: CASSFQGRSDNEQFF
v_gene: TRBV10-2; abundance: .; j_gene: TRBJ1-1; len: 15; d_gene: TRBD1; CDR3nt: TGCGCCAGCAGTGAGCTTACAGGGGGGGCGACTGAAGCTTTCTTT; CDR3aa: CASSELTGGATEAFF
v_gene: TRBV19; abundance: .; j_gene: TRBJ2-1; len: 16; d_gene: TRBD2; CDR3nt: TGTGCCAGTAGTAAGCTTGGACTAGCGATGTACAATGAGCAGTTCTTC; CDR3aa: CASSKLGLAMYNEQFF
v_gene: TRBV7-3; abundance: .; j_gene: TRBJ2-2; len: 13; d_gene: .; CDR3nt: TGTGCCAGCAGCTTACAGGGGTCCGGGGAGCTGTTTTTT; CDR3aa: CASSLQGSGELFF
v_gene: TRBV6-5; abundance: .; j_gene: TRBJ1-5; len: 13; d_gene: .; CDR3nt: TGTGCCAGCAGCCCGACGGGGTCTCAGCCCCAGCATTTT; CDR3aa: CASSPTGSQPQHF
v_gene: TRBV5-1; abundance: .; j_gene: TRBJ2-1; len: 17; d_gene: TRBD2; CDR3nt: TGCGCCAGCAGCTTGGGCGGGGGGGCCGGCTCCTACAATGAGCAGTTCTTC; CDR3aa: CASSLGGGAGSYNEQFF